The clone carrying this T cell receptor (beta chain) was seen more than once but under ten times. TCRdb fed the 5' RACE reads into MiXCR, producing one record per CDR3 protein. Here the sample spans tens of thousands of distinct CDR3 sequences, approximately 12% being singletons. Time point denoted: sample taken at primary tumor resection. This specimen belongs to a study of spatial heterogeneity in lung cancer. Germline-derived CDR1 and CDR2 are SGHNT and YYREEE (reference sequence). The CDR3 has 15 residues. The V end was cut by 2 bases, the J end by 0 bases, with 10 bases between. This chain uses TRBV5-4 with TRBJ2-3; weak D call: TRBD2 (5 bases). Material: PBMCs, obtained at surgery. The clonotype originates from a male donor with early-stage non-small cell lung cancer. The CDR3 sequence is CASSFFSGSTDTQYF. CDR3 nucleotide sequence: TGTGCCAGCAGCTTCTTCAGCGGAAGCACAGATACGCAGTATTTT.